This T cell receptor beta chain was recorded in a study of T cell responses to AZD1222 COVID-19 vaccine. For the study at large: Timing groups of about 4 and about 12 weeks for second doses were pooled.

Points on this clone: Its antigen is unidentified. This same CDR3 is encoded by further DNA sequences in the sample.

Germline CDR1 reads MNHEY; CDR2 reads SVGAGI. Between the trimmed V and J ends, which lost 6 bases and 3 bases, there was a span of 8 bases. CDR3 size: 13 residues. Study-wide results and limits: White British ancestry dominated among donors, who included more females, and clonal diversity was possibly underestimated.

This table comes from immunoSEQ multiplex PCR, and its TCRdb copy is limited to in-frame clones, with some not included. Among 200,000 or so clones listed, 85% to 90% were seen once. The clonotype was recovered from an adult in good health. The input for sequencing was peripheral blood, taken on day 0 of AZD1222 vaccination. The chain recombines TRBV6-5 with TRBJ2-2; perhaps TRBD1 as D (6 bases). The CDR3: CASSRGDTGELFF. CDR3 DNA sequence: TGTGCCAGCAGCAGGGGCGACACCGGGGAGCTGTTTTTT.